This T cell receptor beta chain was sequenced in a study of identifying expanded T cells in peripheral blood. Clones were read by immunoSEQ multiplex PCR, and TCRdb kept only the in-frame ones, dropping some. The profile shows about 110,000 clones, about 88% of them singletons. Germline-derived CDR1 and CDR2 are SGHRS and YFSETQ. This CDR3 has 16 amino acids. V was shortened by 4 bases and J by 2 bases, with 16 bases between the two germline ends. This receptor was obtained from a person aged 18-70 years in good health. This chain connects TRBV5-1 to TRBJ1-5; D is perhaps TRBD1 (5 bases). The sample taken for sequencing was blood. CDR3 sequence reads: CASSPEGRGGNQPQHF. The CDR3, as DNA: TGCGCCAGCAGCCCAGAGGGTCGGGGGGGCAATCAGCCCCAGCATTTT.